The next 20 T cell receptor beta chains were all read from a single sample in a study of cytomegalovirus exposure and HLA in healthy donors. The PCR ran on 60 Vbeta and 13 Jbeta primers. The method was immunoSEQ multiplex PCR; TCRdb's version includes in-frame clones alone and lacks a portion of them. The sample holds approximately 160,000 clones, roughly 87% seen once. The specimen sequenced was PBMCs. These receptors were obtained from a girl between 10 and 17 years old in good health and CMV-seropositive.

This clone turned up a few times. The rearrangement uses TRBV7-2 and TRBJ1-5; 9 nucleotides line up with TRBD1. The CDR3 has 15 residues. Germline assignment: CDR1 SGHTA and CDR2 FQGNSA. V shed 5 bases and J 4 bases; nucleotides not matched to a gene: 6. CDR3 protein: CASSLSGQGNQPQHF. CDR3 DNA sequence: TGTGCCAGCAGCCTATCGGGACAGGGTAATCAGCCCCAGCATTTT.

V and J are TRBV28 and TRBJ1-2; 7 bases agree with TRBD1. Germline loops: CDR1 MDHEN, CDR2 SYDVKM. The CDR3 is made up of 16 amino acids. V lost 3 bases and J lost 5; bases outside the gene matches: 12. Here the CDR3 reads CASSFLKKDRTYGYTF. The CDR3 region has the DNA TGTGCCAGCAGTTTCCTCAAGAAGGACAGGACTTATGGCTACACCTTC.

This rearrangement joins TRBV7-6 to TRBJ2-1; D possibly corresponds to TRBD2 (6 bases). V was cut by 1 base and J by 5 bases, with 15 bases left in between. The CDR3 spans 16 residues. Germline CDR1 and CDR2: SGHVS and FNYEAQ. CDR3 in amino acids: CASSLEVRERNNEQFF. The CDR3 DNA sequence: TGTGCCAGCAGCTTAGAGGTTCGGGAGCGCAACAATGAGCAGTTCTTC.

This clone has only one observation. This chain links TRBV4-1 with TRBJ2-2; D possibly corresponds to TRBD2 (6 bases). The CDR3 sequence is 14 residues long. V dropped 7 bases and J dropped 6 bases, with 15 bases sitting between them. Germline CDR1 and CDR2: MGHRA and YSYEKL. This CDR3 reads CASKSGPHAGELFF. The DNA of the CDR3 is TGCGCCAGCAAAAGCGGGCCCCACGCCGGGGAGCTGTTTTTT.

The genes are TRBV5-1 and TRBJ1-4; no clear D gene. This CDR3 is 15 amino acids long. V was shortened by 1 base and J by 7 bases, with 14 bases between the two germline ends. The germline V gene has CDR1 SGHRS and CDR2 YFSETQ. Written as DNA, the CDR3 is TGCGCCAGCAGCTTGAGGGAGCAACCGACTGAAAAACTGTTTTTT. Translation gives CASSLREQPTEKLFF.

The chain combines TRBV27 with TRBJ1-5, with a tentative D call TRBD1 (5 bases). The V end was cut by 5 bases, the J end by 9 bases, with 14 bases between. This CDR3 has 13 residues. Germline CDR1 and CDR2: MNHEY and SMNVEV (reference sequence). CDR3 sequence (DNA): TGTGCCAGCAGTCCCCTCCGGGGGGGGCCCCAGCATTTT. The encoded protein is CASSPLRGGPQHF.

The V gene is TRBV28, the J gene TRBJ2-2, with 9 bases fitting TRBD1. J lost 5 bases, V lost 1 base, and 11 bases had no gene match. Looked up from germline, CDR1 is MDHEN and CDR2 is SYDVKM. The CDR3 is 18 amino acids. The chain's CDR3 is CASSLFGPGQGGTGELFF. The CDR3, as DNA: TGTGCCAGCAGTTTATTTGGCCCGGGACAGGGAGGAACCGGGGAGCTGTTTTTT.

The J gene is TRBJ2-7, the V gene TRBV2; TRBD1 matches 7 bases. The CDR3 consists of 18 residues. From germline, CDR1 is SNHLY and CDR2 FYNNEI. V lost 4 bases to trimming and J lost 0 bases; unmatched junction nucleotides: 15. CDR3 in amino acids: CASSANPTGMVASYEQYF. CDR3 nucleotides: TGTGCCAGCAGTGCCAACCCGACAGGGATGGTAGCCTCCTACGAGCAGTACTTC.

This chain joins TRBV7-6 and TRBJ2-7; the D is unclear. Germline V gene sequence: CDR1 SGHVS, CDR2 FNYEAQ. Trimming pared 3 bases from V and 3 bases from J, leaving 9 bases between. The CDR3 is 13 residues long. The CDR3, as DNA: TGTGCCAGCAGCTTGAGCGACCACTACGAGCAGTACTTC. This encodes CASSLSDHYEQYF. The whole variable domain, filled in from reference TRBV7-6 and TRBJ2-7, reads GAGVSQSPRYKVTKRGQDVALRCDPISGHVSLYWYRQALGQGPEFLTYFNYEAQQDKSGLPNDRFSAERPEGSISTLTIQRTEQRDSAMYRCASSLSDHYEQYFGPGTRLTVT.

This chain connects TRBV2 to TRBJ1-2; D possibly corresponds to TRBD1 (5 bases). Germline-derived CDR1 and CDR2 are SNHLY and FYNNEI. CDR3 length equals 13 residues. V was cut by 7 bases and J by 5 bases, with 14 bases left in between. The CDR3 sequence is CASNRGVGYGYTF. The CDR3 bases are TGTGCCAGCAATAGGGGCGTAGGATATGGCTACACCTTC.

The gene calls are TRBV11-2 and TRBJ1-3, with 7 bases aligning to TRBD1. J lost 0 bases, V lost 4 bases, and 3 bases had no gene match. Germline-derived CDR1 and CDR2 are SGHAT and FQNNGV. The CDR3 runs to 15 residues. In DNA, the CDR3 is TGTGCCAGCAGCTCCCGGGACAGCTCTGGAAACACCATATATTTT. This translates into CASSSRDSSGNTIYF.

The chain couples TRBV5-1 to TRBJ1-1; TRBD1 aligns across 7 bases. Looked up from germline, CDR1 is SGHRS and CDR2 is YFSETQ. V shed 3 bases and J 8 bases; nucleotides not matched to a gene: 4. This CDR3 is 12 amino acids long. The CDR3 sequence is CASSWDREEAFF. The CDR3 DNA reads TGCGCCAGCAGCTGGGACAGAGAAGAAGCTTTCTTT.

The CDR3 is CASSMRLAGDPEQFF. CDR3 DNA: TGTGCCAGTAGTATGCGCCTAGCGGGAGACCCTGAGCAGTTCTTC. The V gene is TRBV19, the J gene TRBJ2-1; 10 bases align to TRBD2. Germline lookup yields CDR1 LNHDA and CDR2 SQIVND (reference sequence). The CDR3 covers 15 residues. Trimming cost V 3 bases and J 9 bases; bases outside gene matches: 8. Based on the CDR3 plus reference TRBV19 and TRBJ2-1, the full variable domain is DGGITQSPKYLFRKEGQNVTLSCEQNLNHDAMYWYRQDPGQGLRLIYYSQIVNDFQKGDIAEGYSVSREKKESFPLTVTSAQKNPTAFYLCASSMRLAGDPEQFFGPGTRLTVL.

The chain is built from TRBV5-1 and TRBJ1-1; D is uncertain. This CDR3 spans 13 amino acids. Per the germline V gene, CDR1 is SGHRS and CDR2 is YFSETQ. V lost 0 bases and J lost 1, with 4 bases in between. CDR3 nucleotide sequence: TGCGCCAGCAGCTTGGCAGGGAACACTGAAGCTTTCTTT. Protein product: CASSLAGNTEAFF.

This clone was counted only a few times. CDR3 coding DNA: TGTGCCAACCTCCTTTATGTGGGGAGCTCCTACAATGAGCAGTTCTTC. Its protein is CANLLYVGSSYNEQFF. V is TRBV28 and J is TRBJ2-1; perhaps TRBD2 as D (5 bases). Germline CDR1 is MDHEN and CDR2 is SYDVKM. V was clipped by 10 bases and J by 0 bases, with 19 bases between them. The CDR3 sequence is 16 residues long.

The chain combines TRBV4-1 with TRBJ2-1, with 14 bases matching TRBD2. CDR1 and CDR2 (germline): MGHRA, YSYEKL. V gave up 4 bases and J gave up 4 bases; unmatched junction bases: 9. This CDR3 is 18 amino acids long. The CDR3 DNA is TGCGCCAGCAGCCGGGGACTAGCGGGAGTTAGGTCGTACAATGAGCAGTTCTTC. This encodes CASSRGLAGVRSYNEQFF.

The rearrangement links TRBV28 to TRBJ1-2, with a tentative D call TRBD1 (6 bases). Germline values: CDR1 MDHEN, CDR2 SYDVKM. This CDR3 region has 18 residues. Trimming shortened V by 6 bases and J by 4 bases, and 27 bases separated the two germline ends. CDR3 sequence: CASSPAWGRGVVGYGYTF. The CDR3 DNA is TGTGCCAGCAGCCCGGCTTGGGGGCGGGGGGTTGTGGGCTATGGCTACACCTTC.

The chain uses TRBV10-1 and TRBJ2-6, with D perhaps TRBD1 (5 bases). This CDR3 is 14 amino acids long. Germline loops: CDR1 WNHNN, CDR2 SYGVQD (reference sequence). The germline V and J ends were trimmed by 4 bases and 2 bases, with 6 bases remaining between them. CDR3 residues: CASSGGPGANVLTF. In nucleotides, the CDR3 is TGCGCCAGCAGTGGGGGCCCTGGGGCCAACGTCCTGACTTTC.

The CDR3 sequence: CSVVGTGHSNYGYTF. CDR3 coding DNA: TGCAGCGTTGTTGGGACAGGGCACTCAAACTATGGCTACACCTTC. V gene TRBV29-1 combines with J gene TRBJ1-2; 9 bases are shared with TRBD1. The CDR3 has 15 residues. CDR1 and CDR2 (germline): SQVTM, ANQGSEA. V trimming: 4 bases; J trimming: 2 bases; junction bases outside the gene matches: 8. Full variable domain (outside the CDR3, taken from reference TRBV29-1 and TRBJ1-2): SAVISQKPSRDICQRGTSLTIQCQVDSQVTMMFWYRQQPGQSLTLIATANQGSEATYESGFVIDKFPISRPNLTFSTLTVSNMSPEDSSIYLCSVVGTGHSNYGYTFGSGTRLTVV.

This clone was found once. V and J are TRBV28 and TRBJ1-4, with TRBD1 matching 10 bases. Trimming removed 10 bases from V and 6 bases from J; junction bases left unmatched: 11. Germline CDR1 reads MDHEN; CDR2 reads SYDVKM. The CDR3 has 15 residues. In DNA, the CDR3 is TGTGCCATTTGCGGAACGGACAGGGGGGATGAAAAACTGTTTTTT. It encodes CAICGTDRGDEKLFF.